This T cell receptor beta chain was sequenced for a study of spatial heterogeneity in lung cancer. Study summary: Detection of beta-chain sequences consistently exceeded that of alpha-chain sequences. General study results and limits: Ubiquitous expanded tumor TCRs were seen in blood more at resection than at follow-up.

Note on this clonotype: Antigen unknown.

The V gene lost 2 bases and the J gene lost 1 base, with 11 bases spanning the gap. The CDR3 extends over 16 amino acids. The germline V gene encodes CDR1 SGHTA and CDR2 FQGNSA. Time point specified: sample taken at primary tumor resection. Unsorted whole RNA samples from tumor, nontumor lung or frozen PBMC were sequenced. Each molecule of TCR cDNA was tagged with one unique molecular identifier. TCRdb ran MiXCR on the 5' RACE reads and lists one entry per CDR3 protein. The table lists tens of thousands of distinct CDR3 sequences, over 9.5% of them singletons. The chain couples TRBV7-2 to TRBJ2-2, with D maybe TRBD2 (7 bases). The sequence derives from a male donor with early-stage non-small cell lung cancer. This specimen was PBMCs, taken at surgery. This CDR3 reads CASSLRGGWNTGELFF. CDR3 nucleotides: TGTGCCAGCAGCTTACGCGGGGGCTGGAACACCGGGGAGCTGTTTTTT.